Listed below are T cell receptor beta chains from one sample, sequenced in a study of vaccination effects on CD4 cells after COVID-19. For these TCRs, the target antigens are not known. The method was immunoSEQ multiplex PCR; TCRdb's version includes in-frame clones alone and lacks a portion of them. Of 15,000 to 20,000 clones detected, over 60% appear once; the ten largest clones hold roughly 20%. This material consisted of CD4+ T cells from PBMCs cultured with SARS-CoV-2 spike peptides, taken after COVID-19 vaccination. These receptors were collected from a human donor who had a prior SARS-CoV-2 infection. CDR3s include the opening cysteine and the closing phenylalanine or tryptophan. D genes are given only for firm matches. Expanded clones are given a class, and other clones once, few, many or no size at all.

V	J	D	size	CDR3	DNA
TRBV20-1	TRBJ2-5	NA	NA	CSARDLETQYF	TGCAGTGCTAGAGATCTAGAGACCCAGTACTTC
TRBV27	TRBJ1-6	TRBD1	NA	CASSLSGDSYSSPLHF	TGTGCCAGCAGTTTATCGGGGGACAGTTATAGCTCACCCCTCCACTTT
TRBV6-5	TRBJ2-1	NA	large	CASSYSNGGLEQFF	TGTGCCAGCAGTTACTCCAATGGGGGGCTCGAGCAGTTCTTC
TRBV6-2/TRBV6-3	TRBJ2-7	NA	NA	CASSYAGYAYEQYF	TGTGCCAGCAGTTACGCGGGGTATGCCTACGAGCAGTACTTC
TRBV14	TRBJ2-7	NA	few	CASSQGVLRGGTYEQYF	TGTGCCAGCAGCCAAGGGGTACTTAGAGGGGGAACCTACGAGCAGTACTTC
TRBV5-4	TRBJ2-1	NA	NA	CASSPNWGTEQFF	TGTGCCAGCAGCCCCAATTGGGGGACTGAGCAGTTCTTC
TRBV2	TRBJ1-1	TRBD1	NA	CAKTGGLNTEAFF	TGTGCCAAGACAGGGGGCTTGAACACTGAAGCTTTCTTT
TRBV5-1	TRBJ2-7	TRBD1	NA	CASSLGYSGQGTDEQYF	TGCGCCAGCAGCTTGGGATATTCGGGACAGGGGACCGACGAGCAGTACTTC
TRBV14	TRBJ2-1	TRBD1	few	CASSQYRTGAYNEQFF	TGTGCCAGCAGCCAATACCGGACAGGGGCGTACAATGAGCAGTTCTTC
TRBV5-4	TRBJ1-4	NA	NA	CASSSRSLENEKLFF	TGTGCCAGCAGCTCCCGGTCGTTGGAAAATGAAAAACTGTTTTTT
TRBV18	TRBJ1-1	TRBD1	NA	CASGGQRNTEAFF	TGTGCCAGCGGGGGACAGAGGAACACTGAAGCTTTCTTT
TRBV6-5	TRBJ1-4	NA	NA	CASSYSGGRGNEKLFF	TGTGCCAGCAGTTACTCGGGGGGCCGGGGAAATGAAAAACTGTTTTTT
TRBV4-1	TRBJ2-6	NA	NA	CASSQPSGWISGANVLTF	TGCGCCAGCAGCCAGCCCTCCGGGTGGATCTCTGGGGCCAACGTCCTGACTTTC
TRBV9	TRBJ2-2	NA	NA	CASKSEGWAGELFF	TGTGCCAGCAAGAGTGAGGGCTGGGCCGGGGAGCTGTTTTTT
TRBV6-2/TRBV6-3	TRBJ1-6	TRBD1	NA	CASSDRGAAYNSPLHF	TGTGCCAGCAGCGACAGGGGGGCGGCCTATAATTCACCCCTCCACTTT
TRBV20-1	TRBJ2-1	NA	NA	CSASRSRISSYNEQFF	TGCAGTGCTAGTCGATCGCGGATTAGCTCCTACAATGAGCAGTTCTTC
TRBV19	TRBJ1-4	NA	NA	CASSPGQLNEKLFF	TGTGCCAGTAGTCCTGGGCAGCTTAATGAAAAACTGTTTTTT
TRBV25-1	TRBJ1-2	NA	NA	CASSTRGGVGGYTF	TGTGCCAGCAGCACCCGGGGGGGGGTAGGCGGCTACACCTTC
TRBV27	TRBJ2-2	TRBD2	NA	CASSLALAGPGELFF	TGTGCCAGCAGTTTAGCACTAGCGGGACCCGGGGAGCTGTTTTTT
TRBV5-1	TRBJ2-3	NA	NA	CASSLGRLDDTQYF	TGCGCCAGCAGCTTGGGGAGGCTTGACGATACGCAGTATTTT
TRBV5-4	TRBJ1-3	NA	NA	CASSPGFNSGNTIYF	TGTGCCAGCAGCCCAGGGTTCAACTCTGGAAACACCATATATTTT
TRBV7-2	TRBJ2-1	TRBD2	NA	CASSLARLAAYNEQFF	TGTGCCAGCAGCTTAGCAAGACTAGCGGCCTACAATGAGCAGTTCTTC
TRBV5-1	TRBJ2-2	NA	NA	CASSLLSAGTQSTGELFF	TGCGCCAGCAGCTTGCTTTCGGCGGGGACCCAAAGCACCGGGGAGCTGTTTTTT
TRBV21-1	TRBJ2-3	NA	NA	CASSKRGPGQGPEGADTQYF	TGTGCCAGCAGCAAAAGGGGGCCGGGACAGGGGCCCGAGGGGGCAGATACGCAGTATTTT
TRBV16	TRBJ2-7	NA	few	CASSQSSYEQYF	TGTGCCAGCAGCCAATCCTCCTACGAGCAGTACTTC
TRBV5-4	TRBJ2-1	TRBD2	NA	CASSLGLAGGVDNEQFF	TGTGCCAGCAGCTTGGGGCTAGCGGGGGGGGTAGACAATGAGCAGTTCTTC
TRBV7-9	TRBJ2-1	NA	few	CASSLDWEENEQFF	TGTGCCAGCAGCTTAGATTGGGAGGAGAATGAGCAGTTCTTC
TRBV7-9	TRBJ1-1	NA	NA	CATVQETNTEAFF	TGTGCCACCGTACAGGAAACGAACACTGAAGCTTTCTTT
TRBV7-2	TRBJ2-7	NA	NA	CASSVIIRVGEQYF	TGTGCCAGCAGCGTGATAATTCGGGTAGGCGAGCAGTACTTC
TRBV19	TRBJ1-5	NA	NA	CASSLMTGRNQPQHF	TGTGCCAGTAGCCTAATGACAGGCCGCAATCAGCCCCAGCATTTT
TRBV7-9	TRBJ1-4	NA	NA	CASSPERGRKTNEKLFF	TGTGCCAGCAGCCCAGAGCGGGGGCGGAAAACTAATGAAAAACTGTTTTTT
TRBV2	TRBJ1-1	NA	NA	CASSDRGGGTEAFF	TGTGCCAGCAGTGACCGGGGCGGGGGCACTGAAGCTTTCTTT
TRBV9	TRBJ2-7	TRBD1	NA	CASSVAGTGLLDEQYF	TGTGCCAGCAGCGTAGCTGGGACAGGCCTATTAGACGAGCAGTACTTC
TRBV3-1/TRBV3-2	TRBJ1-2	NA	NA	CASSQGQVRGYTF	TGTGCCAGCAGCCAAGGGCAGGTCCGGGGCTACACCTTC
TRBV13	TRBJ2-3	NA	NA	CASSSTDTQYF	TGTGCCAGCAGCTCAACAGATACGCAGTATTTT
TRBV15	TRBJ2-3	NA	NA	CATSRDRGTGSTDTQYF	TGTGCCACCAGCAGAGACCGAGGGACTGGTAGCACAGATACGCAGTATTTT
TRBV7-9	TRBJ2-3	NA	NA	CASSRLADTQYF	TGTGCCAGCAGCCGACTAGCAGATACGCAGTATTTT
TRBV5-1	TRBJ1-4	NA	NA	CASKGSQSLTGEKLFF	TGCGCCAGTAAGGGTTCTCAAAGTCTTACGGGTGAAAAACTGTTTTTT
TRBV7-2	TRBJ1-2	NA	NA	CASSLGGQLYGYTF	TGTGCCAGCAGCTTAGGGGGCCAATTATATGGCTACACCTTC
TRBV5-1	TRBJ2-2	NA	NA	CASSSMPTGELFF	TGCGCCAGCAGTTCTATGCCCACCGGGGAGCTGTTTTTT
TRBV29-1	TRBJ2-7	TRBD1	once	CSVQTGFLEQYF	TGCAGCGTTCAGACAGGGTTTCTAGAGCAGTACTTC
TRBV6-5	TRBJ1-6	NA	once	CASSYSSGNHSPLHF	TGTGCCAGCAGTTACTCATCAGGGAACCATTCACCCCTCCACTTT
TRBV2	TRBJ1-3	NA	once	CASSVNRASGNTIYF	TGTGCCAGCAGTGTTAACAGGGCCTCTGGAAACACCATATATTTT
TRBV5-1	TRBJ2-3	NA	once	CASSSHTTDTQYF	TGCGCCAGCAGCTCACATACTACAGATACGCAGTATTTT
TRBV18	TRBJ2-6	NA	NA	CASSPAGANVLTF	TGTGCCAGCTCACCTGCTGGGGCCAACGTCCTGACTTTC
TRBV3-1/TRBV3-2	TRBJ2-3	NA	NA	CASSRGAADTQYF	TGTGCCAGCAGCCGGGGGGCCGCAGATACGCAGTATTTT
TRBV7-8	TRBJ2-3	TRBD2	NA	CASSTKRELGTQYF	TGTGCCAGCAGCACCAAGCGGGAGTTAGGTACGCAGTATTTT
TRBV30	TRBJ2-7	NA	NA	CAWRGKSSEQYF	TGTGCCTGGAGGGGCAAAAGCAGCGAGCAGTACTTC
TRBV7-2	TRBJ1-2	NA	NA	CASSLVGIGGDGYTF	TGTGCCAGCAGCTTAGTCGGTATCGGGGGCGACGGCTACACCTTC
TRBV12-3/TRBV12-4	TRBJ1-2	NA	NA	CASSYAAGYTF	TGTGCCAGCAGTTACGCGGCCGGCTACACCTTC
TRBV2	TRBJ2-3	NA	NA	CASSEAGGPYTQYF	TGTGCCAGCAGTGAAGCGGGGGGGCCTTATACGCAGTATTTT